This passage covers 28 T cell receptor beta chains from one sample sequenced in a study of T cell responses to AZD1222 COVID-19 vaccine. TCRdb's table, derived via immunoSEQ multiplex PCR, lists solely in-frame clones and lacks some. The sample lists approximately 120,000 clones; less than 90% were seen once. The sequencing here drew on peripheral blood, taken on day 0 of AZD1222 vaccination. These receptors were obtained from an adult in good health.

This clone appeared a few times. This chain connects TRBV28 to TRBJ1-6, with D maybe TRBD1 (5 bases). Germline lookup yields CDR1 MDHEN and CDR2 SYDVKM. The CDR3 covers 17 residues. Trimming removed 6 bases at V and 5 bases at J, with 20 bases between. CDR3 sequence: CASRYRRTPLNNSPLHF. In DNA, the CDR3 is TGTGCCAGCAGATACAGGAGGACACCCCTTAATAATTCACCCCTCCACTTT.

This rearrangement joins TRBV5-5 to TRBJ1-4, with TRBD1 matching 7 bases. This CDR3 spans 14 amino acids. Per the germline V gene, CDR1 is SGHKS and CDR2 is YYEKEE (reference sequence). V was pared by 1 base and J by 6 bases, with 3 bases of the junction left unmatched. The CDR3: CASSLIQGDEKLFF. Here the CDR3 DNA reads TGTGCCAGCAGCTTGATCCAGGGGGATGAAAAACTGTTTTTT.

The rearrangement joins TRBV28 to TRBJ1-5; perhaps TRBD1 as D (6 bases). V dropped 6 bases and J dropped 4 bases, with 19 bases sitting between them. Germline V gene lookup returns CDR1 MDHEN and CDR2 SYDVKM. This CDR3 spans 16 amino acids. CDR3 nucleotide sequence: TGTGCCAGCAGATCATCGGCAGGGGCTCAAAATCAGCCCCAGCATTTT. It specifies CASRSSAGAQNQPQHF.

V and J are TRBV3-1 (or the pseudogene TRBV3-2) and TRBJ2-7, with 8 positions matching TRBD2. The junction had 3 bases not matched to a gene; V was cut back by 0 bases and J by 2 bases. The CDR3 is 15 amino acids. Per the germline V gene, CDR1 is LGHDT and CDR2 is YNNKEL (reference sequence). CDR3 region: CASSQDSGGPYEQYF. The CDR3, as DNA: TGTGCCAGCAGCCAAGACAGCGGGGGACCCTACGAGCAGTACTTC.

The chain uses TRBV5-1 and TRBJ1-1, with 8 bases identical to TRBD1. Trimming took 5 bases from V and 8 from J; bases not matched to a gene: 11. CDR3 size: 14 residues. CDR1 SGHRS and CDR2 YFSETQ come from the germline V gene. CDR3 region: CASSWGQVRSEAFF. CDR3 nucleotide sequence: TGCGCCAGCAGTTGGGGACAGGTCCGTTCAGAAGCTTTCTTT.

This clone was observed a single time. The rearrangement links TRBV9 to TRBJ2-2, with a possible D match to TRBD1 (5 bases). The CDR3 is made up of 15 amino acids. CDR1 is SGDLS and CDR2 is YYNGEE in the germline V gene. V was shortened by 0 bases and J by 1 base, with 7 bases between the two germline ends. The CDR3 loop reads CASSVGQKNTGELFF. In DNA, the CDR3 is TGTGCCAGCAGCGTAGGACAGAAGAACACCGGGGAGCTGTTTTTT. Combining the CDR3 with reference TRBV9 and TRBJ2-2 gives the whole variable domain DSGVTQTPKHLITATGQRVTLRCSPRSGDLSVYWYQQSLDQGLQFLIQYYNGEERAKGNILERFSAQQFPDLHSELNLSSLELGDSALYFCASSVGQKNTGELFFGEGSRLTVL.

The genes are TRBV2 and TRBJ2-7; TRBD1 is a possible D gene (6 bases). Trimming pared 6 bases from V and 5 bases from J, leaving 14 bases between. The length of the CDR3 is 13 residues. The V gene's germline CDR1 is SNHLY and CDR2 FYNNEI. Here the CDR3 reads CASSGRGWDEQYF. Here the CDR3 DNA reads TGTGCCAGCAGCGGCAGGGGATGGGACGAGCAGTACTTC.

This clone was seen a few times. The chain carries TRBV28 and TRBJ2-3, with D perhaps assigned TRBD1 or TRBD2 (7 bases each). The CDR3 spans 15 residues. Trimming removed 3 bases from V and 1 base from J, with 11 bases in between. Germline V CDR1 and CDR2: MDHEN, SYDVKM. Written as DNA, the CDR3 is TGTGCCAGCAGTTTGCCAGGGGGGGGCACAGATACGCAGTATTTT. Amino acids: CASSLPGGGTDTQYF. Variable domain in full (rest from reference TRBV28 and TRBJ2-3): DVKVTQSSRYLVKRTGEKVFLECVQDMDHENMFWYRQDPGLGLRLIYFSYDVKMKEKGDIPEGYSVSREKKERFSLILESASTNQTSMYLCASSLPGGGTDTQYFGPGTRLTVL.

This clone has just one count. The chain couples TRBV5-6 to TRBJ1-5; 9 nucleotides match TRBD1. Germline V gene data show CDR1 as SGHDT and CDR2 as YYEEEE. J was trimmed by 7 bases and V by 4 bases; bases with no gene match: 6. The CDR3 has 14 amino acids. CDR3 protein: CASSLGQGPQPQHF. CDR3 DNA: TGTGCCAGCAGCCTGGGACAGGGACCCCAGCCCCAGCATTTT.

The V gene is TRBV28, the J gene TRBJ1-2; D is perhaps TRBD1 (6 bases). Germline loops: CDR1 MDHEN, CDR2 SYDVKM. Trimming cost V 5 bases and J 10 bases, with 14 bases left between them. The CDR3 spans 12 residues. Here the CDR3 DNA reads TGTGCCAGCAGTCTCCAGGGGACCGCCTACACCTTC. This sequence encodes CASSLQGTAYTF.

J is TRBJ2-1 and V is TRBV30; 7 nucleotides agree with TRBD1. CDR1 and CDR2 from the germline V gene are GTSNPN and SVGIG (reference sequence). With V trimmed by 6 bases and J by 3 bases, 8 bases remained unmatched. CDR3 length equals 14 residues. In DNA form, the CDR3 reads TGTGCCTGTCAGGAGGACAGGAGCTACAATGAGCAGTTCTTC. Its protein product is CACQEDRSYNEQFF.

About this clone itself: The same CDR3 is also encoded by other DNA sequences in this sample. V gene TRBV24-1 combines with J gene TRBJ1-2; 8 bases map to TRBD1. V lost 0 bases to trimming and J lost 5 bases; unmatched junction nucleotides: 1. This CDR3 comprises 14 residues. Germline loops: CDR1 KGHDR, CDR2 SFDVKD. CDR3 bases: TGTGCCACCAGTGATTTGCACAGGGGGTATGGCTACACCTTC. It is translated as CATSDLHRGYGYTF.

V is TRBV27 and J is TRBJ1-1; D might be TRBD1 (5 bases). The CDR3 is 13 amino acids. V was clipped by 2 bases and J by 5 bases, with 9 bases between them. Germline V gene data show CDR1 as MNHEY and CDR2 as SMNVEV (reference sequence). Here the CDR3 reads CASSLAGWTEAFF. The CDR3 nucleotides read TGTGCCAGCAGTTTAGCAGGGTGGACTGAAGCTTTCTTT.

This clone was detected only once. This rearrangement joins TRBV28 to TRBJ1-2, with D perhaps matching TRBD1 (5 bases). The germline CDR1 and CDR2 sequences are MDHEN and SYDVKM. The CDR3 sequence is 14 residues long. Deletions cut 6 bases from V and 8 bases from J, with 19 bases between. In DNA, the CDR3 is TGTGCCAGCAGCTTCGGCTTAGGGGTTGTAGGCTACACCTTC. Its translation is CASSFGLGVVGYTF.

V and J are TRBV2 and TRBJ2-1; the match to TRBD2 covers 13 bases. The CDR3 consists of 15 residues. V shed 6 bases, J shed 10 bases, and the junction held 9 bases outside the gene matches. From germline, CDR1 is SNHLY and CDR2 FYNNEI. The CDR3 loop is CASSGGTSGIGEQFF. CDR3 nucleotides: TGTGCCAGCAGCGGAGGGACTAGCGGGATAGGAGAGCAGTTCTTC.

The chain joins TRBV7-2 to TRBJ1-1; 8 positions match TRBD1. V shed 5 bases and J 7 bases; nucleotides not matched to a gene: 6. Per the germline V gene, CDR1 is SGHTA and CDR2 is FQGNSA. CDR3 length equals 13 residues. CDR3 sequence (DNA): TGTGCCAGCAGCCCTCAGGGGGCCCATGAAGCTTTCTTT. Amino acids: CASSPQGAHEAFF.

This sequence joins TRBV28 and TRBJ1-4, with 7 bases identical to TRBD1. This CDR3 comprises 20 residues. V trimming: 1 base; J trimming: 5 bases; junction bases outside the gene matches: 19. In germline, CDR1 is MDHEN, CDR2 SYDVKM. The CDR3 DNA follows: TGTGCCAGCAGTTTATCCCCGGACAGGTTGAGGACGATGGGCAATGAAAAACTGTTTTTT. Translated, it gives CASSLSPDRLRTMGNEKLFF.

This chain uses TRBV7-8 with TRBJ1-5; D call uncertain. Germline V gives CDR1 SGHVS, CDR2 FQNEAQ. This CDR3 has 13 amino acids. Trimming removed 5 bases at V and 2 bases at J, with 7 bases between. CDR3 loop: CASSTDGNQPQHF. The CDR3 DNA follows: TGTGCCAGCAGCACGGACGGCAATCAGCCCCAGCATTTT. Variable domain in full (rest from reference TRBV7-8 and TRBJ1-5): GAGVSQSPRYKVAKRGQDVALRCDPISGHVSLFWYQQALGQGPEFLTYFQNEAQLDKSGLPSDRFFAERPEGSVSTLKIQRTQQEDSAVYLCASSTDGNQPQHFGDGTRLSIL.

This clone occurred once. This CDR3 is CASSPWTGGRDTQYF. The CDR3 bases are TGTGCCAGCAGCCCATGGACAGGGGGCCGGGATACGCAGTATTTT. V usage is TRBV7-2 and J usage is TRBJ2-3; 11 positions match TRBD1. V dropped 5 bases and J dropped 6; count of bases not matched to a gene: 7. CDR1 and CDR2 from the germline V gene are SGHTA and FQGNSA. CDR3 size: 15 residues.

J is TRBJ1-1 and V is TRBV6-5, with TRBD1 matching over 7 bases. From germline, CDR1 is MNHEY and CDR2 SVGAGI. This CDR3 contains 15 residues. V was pared by 5 bases and J by 0 bases, with 6 bases of the junction left unmatched. The CDR3 sequence: CASSPQQGLNTEAFF. The CDR3 nucleotides read TGTGCCAGCAGTCCCCAACAGGGGCTGAACACTGAAGCTTTCTTT.

The V gene is TRBV19, the J gene TRBJ1-2, with D possibly being TRBD1 (5 bases). V was cut by 2 bases and J by 4 bases, with 14 bases left in between. Germline V gene data show CDR1 as LNHDA and CDR2 as SQIVND (reference sequence). The CDR3 contains 15 residues. The CDR3 here is CASSIIRQGAYGYTF. The CDR3 coding sequence is TGTGCCAGTAGTATAATCCGCCAGGGAGCCTATGGCTACACCTTC.

CDR3 residues: CSASGANEQFF. CDR3 in DNA: TGCAGTGCTAGTGGCGCAAATGAGCAGTTCTTC. The chain couples TRBV20-1 to TRBJ2-1, with D unresolved. CDR1 DFQATT and CDR2 SNEGSKA come from the germline V gene (reference sequence). The CDR3 is made up of 11 amino acids. Trimming took off 3 bases at V and 7 bases at J, with 7 bases between the two ends.

This chain links TRBV10-3 with TRBJ1-2; 7 nucleotides match TRBD1. Trimming at V came to 4 bases and at J to 5 bases, leaving 7 bases not matched to a gene. The length of the CDR3 is 14 residues. CDR1 is ENHRY and CDR2 is SYGVKD in the germline V gene. CDR3 in DNA: TGTGCCATCAGTGGGCTAGGGACAGAATATGGCTACACCTTC. It specifies CAISGLGTEYGYTF.

The chain recombines TRBV19 with TRBJ1-4; D remains unclear. Germline-derived CDR1 and CDR2 are LNHDA and SQIVND (reference sequence). The CDR3 sequence is 15 residues long. With 4 bases removed from V and 8 bases from J, the gap between germline ends came to 17 bases. The CDR3 region is CASSTTSLSIEKLFF. Here the CDR3 DNA reads TGTGCCAGTAGTACTACTTCTCTCTCGATCGAAAAACTGTTTTTT.

This chain joins TRBV27 and TRBJ1-5; D may be TRBD1 (5 bases). Between the trimmed V and J ends, which lost 10 bases and 1 base, there was a span of 17 bases. The germline CDR1 and CDR2 sequences are MNHEY and SMNVEV (reference sequence). This CDR3 region has 15 residues. Here the CDR3 DNA reads TGTGCCACCAGGAGGCAGGGCGACAGCAATCAGCCCCAGCATTTT. It specifies CATRRQGDSNQPQHF.

Here the CDR3 DNA reads TGTGCCAGCAGCATGGGGACAGGGGCTGGAGAGACCCAGTACTTC. Amino acid sequence: CASSMGTGAGETQYF. The chain employs TRBV7-3 and TRBJ2-5; 10 bases match TRBD1. The trim removed 5 bases at V and 4 bases at J, leaving 7 bases unmatched. In germline, CDR1 is SGHTA, CDR2 FQGTGA. The CDR3 loop spans 15 amino acids.

The chain has TRBV29-1 and TRBJ2-1; no firm D call. Trimming took off 4 bases at V and 5 bases at J, with 3 bases between the two ends. Germline CDR1 is SQVTM and CDR2 is ANQGSEA. The CDR3 is 10 amino acids. CDR3: CSVGHNEQFF. The CDR3 nucleotides are TGCAGCGTTGGTCACAATGAGCAGTTCTTC.

This chain uses TRBV28 with TRBJ1-2; D perhaps matches TRBD1 (6 bases). The germline gives CDR1 MDHEN, CDR2 SYDVKM. The CDR3 length is 15 residues. The V end lost 5 bases, the J end lost 6 bases, and 19 bases lay between the germline ends. This CDR3 is CASSPLGGPVHGYTF. The CDR3 DNA follows: TGTGCCAGCAGTCCTTTAGGGGGGCCGGTCCATGGCTACACCTTC.